This is a list of T cell receptor beta chains from one sample in a study of T-cell memory formation after mild COVID-19. TCRdb recomputed calls from the 5' RACE reads with MiXCR, one row per CDR3 protein. This table holds about 320,000 distinct CDR3 sequences, roughly an eighth found once. The sample was PBMCs or a T cell subset sorted from them (not recorded which). Receptors originate from a man aged 18 to 35 who had mild COVID-19 (a few samples of this study predate the infection). Cell type and time point are not known. The CDR3 runs from the conserved cysteine through the conserved F or W. A D gene is named only where the DNA matches it firmly. For some rows the clone size is stated as once, few or many, or as a class when expanded; others skip it.

CDR3nt: TGTGCCAGTAGTATAGTGCCTTCTTACGAGCAGTACTTC; CDR3aa: CASSIVPSYEQYF; abundance: few; j_gene: TRBJ2-7; d_gene: .; v_gene: TRBV19
CDR3nt: TGTGCCAGCAGTTACAGCGGCGGGACCGGGGAGCTGTTTTTT; CDR3aa: CASSYSGGTGELFF; abundance: .; j_gene: TRBJ2-2; d_gene: .; v_gene: TRBV6-5
CDR3nt: TGCAGCGTACCCACAGGGCTCACTGAAGCTTTCTTT; CDR3aa: CSVPTGLTEAFF; abundance: .; j_gene: TRBJ1-1; d_gene: .; v_gene: TRBV29-1
CDR3nt: TGTGCCAGCAGCTTCGGCAGGGTTGAAGCTTTCTTT; CDR3aa: CASSFGRVEAFF; abundance: .; j_gene: TRBJ1-1; d_gene: .; v_gene: TRBV7-2
CDR3nt: TGCAGTGCTAGGGGTGGGGCCAACGTCCTGACTTTC; CDR3aa: CSARGGANVLTF; abundance: .; j_gene: TRBJ2-6; d_gene: .; v_gene: TRBV20-1
CDR3nt: TGCGCCAGCAGCCAGTTCGAGAGGGTGGGGCATCAGCCCCAGCATTTT; CDR3aa: CASSQFERVGHQPQHF; abundance: many; j_gene: TRBJ1-5; d_gene: .; v_gene: TRBV4-1
CDR3nt: TGCAGTGCTAGAGATGGGATTAACTATGGCTACACCTTC; CDR3aa: CSARDGINYGYTF; abundance: .; j_gene: TRBJ1-2; d_gene: .; v_gene: TRBV20-1
CDR3nt: TGCGCCAGCAGCCCGATCGGGACAGGGGCGGCCTACGAGCAGTACTTC; CDR3aa: CASSPIGTGAAYEQYF; abundance: many; j_gene: TRBJ2-7; d_gene: TRBD1; v_gene: TRBV4-1
CDR3nt: TGTGCCATCAGTTACGACACCATGAACACTGAAGCTTTCTTT; CDR3aa: CAISYDTMNTEAFF; abundance: .; j_gene: TRBJ1-1; d_gene: .; v_gene: TRBV10-3
CDR3nt: TGTGCCACCAGCAGTAAGGGGGGGGACTATGGCTACACCTTC; CDR3aa: CATSSKGGDYGYTF; abundance: .; j_gene: TRBJ1-2; d_gene: .; v_gene: TRBV15
CDR3nt: TGTGCCAGCAGACTGGTATGGACAGGGGGGTCAGATACGCAGTATTTT; CDR3aa: CASRLVWTGGSDTQYF; abundance: many; j_gene: TRBJ2-3; d_gene: TRBD1; v_gene: TRBV6-5
CDR3nt: TGTGCCAGCTCACCACCGGCCAGCGGGGTAACCGGTGAGCAGTTCTTC; CDR3aa: CASSPPASGVTGEQFF; abundance: few; j_gene: TRBJ2-1; d_gene: TRBD2; v_gene: TRBV18
CDR3nt: TGTGCCAGCAGTTTAAGGGGCGGGGGTTACAATGAGCAGTTCTTC; CDR3aa: CASSLRGGGYNEQFF; abundance: few; j_gene: TRBJ2-1; d_gene: TRBD2; v_gene: TRBV6-5
CDR3nt: TGTGCCACCAGCAGAGGCACTGAAGCTTTCTTT; CDR3aa: CATSRGTEAFF; abundance: few; j_gene: TRBJ1-1; d_gene: .; v_gene: TRBV15
CDR3nt: TGTGCCAGCAGCCACTGGGACCCACGGGAAGATACGCAGTATTTT; CDR3aa: CASSHWDPREDTQYF; abundance: .; j_gene: TRBJ2-3; d_gene: .; v_gene: TRBV4-2
CDR3nt: TGTGCCAGCAGTTCACAGCGGGGGGCCCCAGATACGCAGTATTTT; CDR3aa: CASSSQRGAPDTQYF; abundance: many; j_gene: TRBJ2-3; d_gene: TRBD2; v_gene: TRBV6-2/TRBV6-3
CDR3nt: TGCGCCAGCAGCCCCGGCGATGGGGCCCTCACAGATACGCAGTATTTT; CDR3aa: CASSPGDGALTDTQYF; abundance: many; j_gene: TRBJ2-3; d_gene: .; v_gene: TRBV5-1
CDR3nt: TGTGCCAGCAGTGAAAGTGTAGGTCAGCCCCAGCATTTT; CDR3aa: CASSESVGQPQHF; abundance: .; j_gene: TRBJ1-5; d_gene: .; v_gene: TRBV2
CDR3nt: TGCAGTGCTAGTGATAGCGCCGGCACAGATACGCAGTATTTT; CDR3aa: CSASDSAGTDTQYF; abundance: many; j_gene: TRBJ2-3; d_gene: .; v_gene: TRBV20-1
CDR3nt: TGTGCCATCAACGGACAGATCACAACTAACACCGGGGAGCTGTTTTTT; CDR3aa: CAINGQITTNTGELFF; abundance: .; j_gene: TRBJ2-2; d_gene: .; v_gene: TRBV10-3
CDR3nt: TGTGCCAGCAGCTTAGTTGGGCAGGGGCCCTACAATGAGCAGTTCTTC; CDR3aa: CASSLVGQGPYNEQFF; abundance: few; j_gene: TRBJ2-1; d_gene: .; v_gene: TRBV7-9
CDR3nt: TGTGCCACCAGCAGAGACCTCGCTACAGGCAACTATGGCTACACCTTC; CDR3aa: CATSRDLATGNYGYTF; abundance: few; j_gene: TRBJ1-2; d_gene: .; v_gene: TRBV15
CDR3nt: TGTGCCAGCAGTGGCCCCCCGGGTTCCGGGCAGTACTTC; CDR3aa: CASSGPPGSGQYF; abundance: .; j_gene: TRBJ2-7; d_gene: .; v_gene: TRBV6-1
CDR3nt: TGCGCCAGCAGCCAAGAACTGGAGTCAGGGATGGAAGCTTTCTTT; CDR3aa: CASSQELESGMEAFF; abundance: .; j_gene: TRBJ1-1; d_gene: .; v_gene: TRBV4-3
CDR3nt: TGCAGTGCCTTGTCCCGGGGTCAAGAGACCCAGTACTTC; CDR3aa: CSALSRGQETQYF; abundance: .; j_gene: TRBJ2-5; d_gene: .; v_gene: TRBV20-1
CDR3nt: TGTGCCAGCAGCCGGGGGCGCGGGTTCACCGGGGAGCTGTTTTTT; CDR3aa: CASSRGRGFTGELFF; abundance: .; j_gene: TRBJ2-2; d_gene: .; v_gene: TRBV7-6
CDR3nt: TGTGCCAGCAGCCGGGACAGGGACGGACGTACGCAGTATTTT; CDR3aa: CASSRDRDGRTQYF; abundance: .; j_gene: TRBJ2-3; d_gene: TRBD1; v_gene: TRBV27
CDR3nt: TGTGCCAGCAGCTCCCCATCCGGGGGGGCGGATAAGTTCTTC; CDR3aa: CASSSPSGGADKFF; abundance: .; j_gene: TRBJ2-1; d_gene: TRBD2; v_gene: TRBV9
CDR3nt: TGCGCCAGCAGCTCGACGGGACAGGTCATGAACACTGAAGCTTTCTTT; CDR3aa: CASSSTGQVMNTEAFF; abundance: few; j_gene: TRBJ1-1; d_gene: TRBD1; v_gene: TRBV5-1
CDR3nt: TGCAGTGCTAGAGATGAGGGCCAATCGAGCTCCTATAATTCACCCCTCCACTTT; CDR3aa: CSARDEGQSSSYNSPLHF; abundance: few; j_gene: TRBJ1-6; d_gene: .; v_gene: TRBV20-1
CDR3nt: TGTGCCAGCAGGTTCTGGGGGGAGCAGTTCTTC; CDR3aa: CASRFWGEQFF; abundance: .; j_gene: TRBJ2-1; d_gene: .; v_gene: TRBV2
CDR3nt: TGTGCCAGCAGCACCCTCATGGAGGACTATGGCTACACCTTC; CDR3aa: CASSTLMEDYGYTF; abundance: .; j_gene: TRBJ1-2; d_gene: .; v_gene: TRBV5-4
CDR3nt: TGTGCCAGCAGTAGAAACAGGGACCCCGGGGAGCTGTTTTTT; CDR3aa: CASSRNRDPGELFF; abundance: .; j_gene: TRBJ2-2; d_gene: .; v_gene: TRBV7-9